This T cell receptor (beta chain) was retrieved from a study of CXCR3-negative and CXCR3-positive naive CD8 T cells. Overall study: Every library held about 1.5 +/- 0.3 million TRB reads, and the total came to around 140 million.

The CDR3 is 17 residues long. CDR1 MGHDK and CDR2 SYGVNS come from the germline V gene. TRB cDNA was prepared as libraries by UMI-labeled 5' RACE. TCRdb reanalyzed the 5' RACE reads, giving one entry per CDR3 protein sequence and no DNA. The table lists 75,000 or so distinct CDR3 sequences, with roughly 1.6% in the top ten. The V call is TRBV25-1, the J call TRBJ2-3; as DNA is missing, the TRBD1 call by TCRdb cannot be tested. Source material: naive CXCR3- CD8+ T cells from blood. Subset denoted: CD45RO-CCR7+CD27+CD95- naive CD8+ T cells lacking CXCR3 (TNR3-). The receptor was isolated from a human donor in good health. Some clones in this sample may be carry-over from other donors' samples. The CDR3 protein is CASSEYKGQGITDTQYF.